The T cell receptor (beta chain) described here comes from a study of CD8 T cells in Susac syndrome. General observations from the study: Individuals included in the TCR sequencing and HLA analysis were acknowledged by the study to be relatively few in number.

Note on this clonotype: What it binds is unknown.

A quantity of about 0.5 to 1 ug RNA underwent reverse transcription using random hexamers. TCRdb analysed the immunoSEQ multiplex PCR reads with MiXCR anew, one entry per CDR3 protein. Of over 150,000 distinct CDR3 sequences listed, roughly 96% are singletons. Trimming removed 7 bases at V and 12 bases at J, with 15 bases between. Germline V gene sequence: CDR1 SQVTM, CDR2 ANQGSEA. CDR3 length: 10 amino acids. This chain links TRBV29-1 with TRBJ1-1, with D possibly TRBD1 on 5 matching bases. Sequencing input: CD4+ T cells from PBMCs. This clonotype was obtained from a human donor with multiple sclerosis. In DNA, the CDR3 is TGCAGCGCTTCCCAGGGCAATTCTTTCTTT. Translated, it gives CSASQGNSFF.